The following is a T cell receptor beta chain sequence with its context. Its antigen is unknown. The genomic DNA of each subset was split evenly across several immunoSEQ plates. TCRdb's copy holds only in-frame clones and misses some; the assay was immunoSEQ multiplex PCR. Of around 980,000 clones in the sample, around 78% were seen once. The data derive from a study of shared clonotypes between healthy human individuals. Study-wide context: Each donor's CD8 memory used one plate, CD8 naive two, each CD4 subset three. Points from the study as a whole: All-four-donor shared clonotypes had higher generation probabilities than non-shared clonotypes did.

CDR3 length: 16 residues. Trimming took 7 bases from V and 4 from J; bases not matched to a gene: 10. Germline CDR1 and CDR2: MNHNY and SVGAGI (reference sequence). The source material was memory CD4+ T cells from PBMCs. Subset given: CD45RA-negative fraction. This clonotype originated in a man younger than 30 in good health. Some clones in this sample may be carry-over from other donors' samples. The chain couples TRBV6-6 to TRBJ2-2, with 9 bases fitting TRBD1. CDR3 region: CASTRSQGAGTGELFF. The CDR3 nucleotides are TGTGCCAGCACTCGGTCACAGGGGGCGGGCACCGGGGAGCTGTTTTTT.